This passage covers 26 T cell receptor beta chains from one sample sequenced in a study of monozygotic twins with inflammatory bowel disease. For each CDR3 protein, TCRdb gives one entry from its re-call of the 5' RACE reads, without DNA. The table gives roughly 100,000 distinct CDR3 sequences; the top ten clones make up approximately 1.8% of it. Specimen: blood. The source is a human donor with ulcerative colitis or Crohn's disease, or a healthy co-twin of an affected twin (not recorded which).

The chain joins TRBV7-9 to TRBJ2-2; as DNA is missing, the TRBD1 call by TCRdb cannot be tested. The CDR3 extends over 14 amino acids. Germline loops: CDR1 SEHNR, CDR2 FQNEAQ (reference sequence). The CDR3 region is CASSFRDRTGELFF. Based on the CDR3 plus reference TRBV7-9 and TRBJ2-2, the full variable domain is DTGVSQNPRHKITKRGQNVTFRCDPISEHNRLYWYRQTLGQGPEFLTYFQNEAQLEKSRLLSDRFSAERPKGSFSTLEIQRTEQGDSAMYLCASSFRDRTGELFFGEGSRLTVL.

The V and J genes are TRBV28 and TRBJ2-1; TCRdb returns TRBD1, unconfirmable since there is no DNA. Germline CDR1 and CDR2: MDHEN and SYDVKM. This CDR3 has 14 residues. This CDR3 reads CATWGGAGNNEQFF. The full variable domain, rest sourced from reference TRBV28 and TRBJ2-1, is DVKVTQSSRYLVKRTGEKVFLECVQDMDHENMFWYRQDPGLGLRLIYFSYDVKMKEKGDIPEGYSVSREKKERFSLILESASTNQTSMYLCATWGGAGNNEQFFGPGTRLTVL.

The chain has TRBV6-5 and TRBJ2-6; as DNA is missing, the TRBD1 call by TCRdb cannot be tested. The CDR3 contains 18 residues. The germline V gene has CDR1 MNHEY and CDR2 SVGAGI. This CDR3 reads CASSFFGQTDSGANVLTF.

V gene TRBV5-1 combines with J gene TRBJ1-5; TCRdb's D call, TRBD1, is unchecked because there is no DNA. This CDR3 has 14 amino acids. Germline assignment: CDR1 SGHRS and CDR2 YFSETQ. The CDR3 here is CASSPGQSNQPQHF. Full variable domain (remainder filled in from reference TRBV5-1 and TRBJ1-5): KAGVTQTPRYLIKTRGQQVTLSCSPISGHRSVSWYQQTPGQGLQFLFEYFSETQRNKGNFPGRFSGRQFSNSRSEMNVSTLELGDSALYLCASSPGQSNQPQHFGDGTRLSIL.

The V call is TRBV11-1, the J call TRBJ2-3. CDR3 length equals 12 residues. Germline V gives CDR1 SGHAT, CDR2 FQDESV (reference sequence). CDR3 in amino acids: CASSLGSDTQYF.

The chain has TRBV4-3 and TRBJ2-1; without DNA, the TCRdb call of TRBD2 cannot be checked. This CDR3 is 15 amino acids long. CDR1 and CDR2 (germline): LGHNA, YSLEER. This CDR3 is CASSLVGTRRNEQFF.

This rearrangement joins TRBV7-9 to TRBJ2-1; the D call from TCRdb, TRBD2, cannot be confirmed without DNA. CDR1 SEHNR and CDR2 FQNEAQ come from the germline V gene (reference sequence). The CDR3 loop spans 14 amino acids. Here the CDR3 reads CASRPGLAVNEQFF.

This chain uses TRBV7-9 with TRBJ2-1; with no DNA, the TCRdb D assignment of TRBD2 cannot be verified. CDR3 size: 16 residues. Germline V gene sequence: CDR1 SEHNR, CDR2 FQNEAQ (reference sequence). CDR3 loop: CASSLVPSGSYNEQFF.

The V gene is TRBV27, the J gene TRBJ2-3; the TCRdb D gene call, TRBD1, has no DNA to confirm it. Germline-derived CDR1 and CDR2 are MNHEY and SMNVEV (reference sequence). This CDR3 has 14 amino acids. The CDR3: CASSLGRVTDTQYF.

The J gene is TRBJ2-7, the V gene TRBV20-1; TCRdb gives TRBD1 as the D gene, but with no DNA this cannot be confirmed. The germline gives CDR1 DFQATT, CDR2 SNEGSKA (reference sequence). The CDR3 has 14 amino acids. The chain's CDR3 is CSALRQGITYEQYF.

The rearrangement joins TRBV7-2 to TRBJ1-5; with no DNA, the TCRdb D assignment of TRBD1 cannot be verified. This CDR3 is built from 16 residues. Germline values: CDR1 SGHTA, CDR2 FQGNSA. The CDR3: CASSDPGKGLSQPQHF.

CDR3 sequence: CASSPGRGVYNEQFF. The chain carries TRBV7-2 and TRBJ2-1; absent DNA, TCRdb's TRBD1 call cannot be checked. The CDR3 has 15 residues. Germline CDR1 reads SGHTA; CDR2 reads FQGNSA.

V and J are TRBV6-2 or TRBV6-3 and TRBJ2-7. This CDR3 is built from 16 residues. The V gene's germline CDR1 is MNHEY and CDR2 SVGEGT. The CDR3: CASSFNSWTRSYEQYF.

The chain recombines TRBV7-2 with TRBJ1-2; as DNA is missing, the TRBD1 call by TCRdb cannot be tested. The CDR3 runs 15 residues. Germline V CDR1 and CDR2: SGHTA, FQGNSA. The CDR3 region is CASSLDWGREDGYTF.

The V gene is TRBV7-2, the J gene TRBJ1-2; TCRdb indicates TRBD1, and absent DNA this call remains unverified. From germline, CDR1 is SGHTA and CDR2 FQGNSA. The CDR3 totals 13 residues. This CDR3 reads CASSLGGQGRYTF.

The rearrangement uses TRBV5-1 and TRBJ2-4; with no DNA, the TCRdb D assignment of TRBD1 cannot be verified. CDR1 and CDR2 from the germline V gene are SGHRS and YFSETQ. This CDR3 has 19 residues. The CDR3 region is CASSLVTPAAGFAKNIQYF.

The chain has TRBV15 and TRBJ2-5. This CDR3 has 14 amino acids. Germline V gene lookup returns CDR1 LNHNV and CDR2 YYDKDF (reference sequence). The CDR3 sequence is CAIASAASRETQYF.

CDR3 loop: CASSYFHEQNF. The chain recombines TRBV6-2 or TRBV6-3 with TRBJ2-7. CDR1 and CDR2 from the germline V gene are MNHEY and SVGEGT. The CDR3 spans 11 residues.

Here the CDR3 reads CASSSRQVGSYEQYF. The chain carries TRBV7-2 and TRBJ2-7; TCRdb's D call of TRBD1 is untestable without DNA. Per the germline V gene, CDR1 is SGHTA and CDR2 is FQGNSA. The CDR3 covers 15 residues.

The rearrangement joins TRBV7-9 to TRBJ1-3; the D call of TRBD1 rests on TCRdb alone, since no DNA is present to check it. This CDR3 has 15 residues. Germline-derived CDR1 and CDR2 are SEHNR and FQNEAQ (reference sequence). CDR3 in amino acids: CASRQDRDSGNTIYF.

This chain links TRBV2 with TRBJ1-3. From germline, CDR1 is SNHLY and CDR2 FYNNEI. CDR3 length: 17 amino acids. CDR3 region: CASNRKVTVSSGNTIYF.

This sequence joins TRBV4-2 and TRBJ1-5. The CDR3 spans 18 residues. The germline V gene encodes CDR1 LGHNA and CDR2 YNFKEQ. The CDR3 sequence: CASSQDQVTTLGNQPQHF.

CDR3 sequence reads: CASSVVGLGGRRDTQYF. The V and J genes are TRBV9 and TRBJ2-3; the D call from TCRdb, TRBD1, cannot be confirmed without DNA. The CDR3 has 17 amino acids. CDR1 is SGDLS and CDR2 is YYNGEE in the germline V gene.

The V gene is TRBV6-5, the J gene TRBJ2-7; TCRdb gives TRBD1 as the D gene, but with no DNA this cannot be confirmed. The CDR3 runs 14 residues. The germline V gene encodes CDR1 MNHEY and CDR2 SVGAGI. The CDR3 sequence is CASSYTGGFNEQYF.

The V gene is TRBV12-3 or TRBV12-4, the J gene TRBJ2-1; no DNA is available, so the TRBD1 call from TCRdb remains unchecked. The CDR3 is 14 amino acids. The CDR3 region is CASSYTGYGFGQFF.

The chain is built from TRBV20-1 and TRBJ1-5; TCRdb indicates TRBD1, and absent DNA this call remains unverified. CDR3 size: 16 residues. Germline CDR1 is DFQATT and CDR2 is SNEGSKA (reference sequence). CDR3 sequence: CSARRQGRGSNQPQHF.